This T cell receptor (beta chain) was observed in a study of CD8+ T cells in alopecia areata. Turning to the study itself: Tofacitinib therapy took 6 to 18 months; 6 months off drug came after.

Overall study results and limits: Sharing of TCR sequences between patients (possibly for HLA-related reasons) was less clear than in mice.

With 5 bases removed from V and 5 bases from J, the gap between germline ends came to 11 bases. The CDR3 consists of 13 residues. Germline CDR1 LNHDA, CDR2 SQIVND (reference sequence). Alopecia areata patients provided lesional scalp punch biopsies and peripheral blood, both collected for the study. Comments on this clone: Its antigen is currently unknown.

It was cDNA, reverse transcribed from extracted RNA, that served as the sequencing template. Produced via immunoSEQ multiplex PCR; TCRdb's table is partial and in-frame only. The data show some 170,000 clones, 50% to 75% seen once. The source of this sequence is a human donor with alopecia areata. V and J are TRBV19 and TRBJ2-3; TRBD1 might be the D (5 bases). This specimen consisted of CD4+ T cells sorted from blood, obtained at week 0. The CDR3 bases are TGTGCCAGTAGTTCCAGGGCCGGAGATACGCAGTATTTT. Its translation: CASSSRAGDTQYF.